The source of this T cell receptor (beta chain) is a study of response to subunit inactivated influenza vaccine. Study findings and constraints: The authors suggested that few new T cells are recruited per seasonal influenza vaccination.

A single record per CDR3 protein comes from TCRdb applying MiXCR to the RT-PCR reads. The table lists about 780,000 distinct CDR3 sequences, roughly 18% of them singletons. V was pared by 5 bases and J by 4 bases, with 12 bases between. Per germline, CDR1 KGHDR and CDR2 SFDVKD. This CDR3 comprises 14 residues. Notes on this clonotype: Its matching antigen is unknown.

This chain connects TRBV24-1 to TRBJ2-3; D might be TRBD2 (5 bases). The TCR was taken from a man over 45 who received an inactivated influenza vaccine. Sequenced here: PBMCs from blood, sampled less than 6 days after vaccination. The CDR3 here is CATSGGLPPDTQYF. CDR3 bases: TGTGCCACCAGTGGAGGACTTCCCCCAGATACGCAGTATTTT.